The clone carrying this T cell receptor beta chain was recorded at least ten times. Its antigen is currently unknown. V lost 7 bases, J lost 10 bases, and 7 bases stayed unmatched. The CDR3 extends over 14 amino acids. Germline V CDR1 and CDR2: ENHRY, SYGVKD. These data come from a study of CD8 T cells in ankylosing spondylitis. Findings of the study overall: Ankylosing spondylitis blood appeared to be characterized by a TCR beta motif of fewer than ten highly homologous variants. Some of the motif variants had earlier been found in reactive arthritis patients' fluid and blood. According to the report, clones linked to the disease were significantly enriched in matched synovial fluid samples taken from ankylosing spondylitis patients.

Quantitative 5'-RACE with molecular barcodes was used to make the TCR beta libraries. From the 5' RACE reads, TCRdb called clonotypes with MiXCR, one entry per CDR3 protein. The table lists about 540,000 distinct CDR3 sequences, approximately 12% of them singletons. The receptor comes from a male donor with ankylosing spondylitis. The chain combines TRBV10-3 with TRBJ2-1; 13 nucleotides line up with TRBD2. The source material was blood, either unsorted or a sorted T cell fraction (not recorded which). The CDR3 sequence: CAITSTSGRPEQFF. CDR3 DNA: TGTGCCATCACTTCGACTAGCGGGAGGCCGGAGCAGTTCTTC.